This passage covers 5 T cell receptor beta chains from one sample sequenced in a study of cytomegalovirus exposure and HLA in healthy donors (dated by TCRdb to 2015 to 2018). Receptor amplification or capture employed the immunoSEQ multiplex PCR assay. For the multiplex PCR, a mixture combining 60 forward primers for TCR Vbeta segments and 13 reverse primers for TCR Jbeta segments was used. In its TCRdb copy, this immuneACCESS table keeps in-frame sequences only and misses some clones. Where compared with another copy, unresolved V genes explain less than half of these, and the others have no known cause. The sample table shows about 130,000 clones, and 55% to 75% are seen once. The ten most abundant clones make up 2.5% to 3% of the sample. Sequencing input: PBMCs. The receptors stem from a human donor in good health.

The rearrangement joins TRBV2 to TRBJ2-7, with D perhaps TRBD1 (5 bases). Germline CDR1 and CDR2: SNHLY and FYNNEI. The CDR3 extends over 15 amino acids. V gave up 2 bases and J gave up 6 bases, with 17 bases separating them. In nucleotides, the CDR3 is TGTGCCAGCAGTGAAAACCAAGGGGCCATTGCCGAGCAGTACTTC. Amino acid sequence: CASSENQGAIAEQYF.

In its sample, this clone was seen a few times. V and J are TRBV9 and TRBJ2-5; D gene unclear. There are 15 residues in the CDR3. The V end was cut by 0 bases, the J end by 2 bases, with 11 bases between. Germline V gene sequence: CDR1 SGDLS, CDR2 YYNGEE. The CDR3 DNA is TGTGCCAGCAGCGTAGGTAGTTCGAAGCAAGAGACCCAGTACTTC. Translating gives CASSVGSSKQETQYF.

The rearrangement joins TRBV12-5 to TRBJ2-1, with 7 bases aligning to TRBD2. Per the germline V gene, CDR1 is LGHNT and CDR2 is FRNRAP. There are 17 residues in the CDR3. Trimming at V came to 5 bases and at J to 6 bases, leaving 16 bases not matched to a gene. The CDR3 DNA is TGTGCTAGTGGTCCCCGGGGCGGGAGCTCCTTTCCCAATGAGCAGTTCTTC. Protein: CASGPRGGSSFPNEQFF.

The chain couples TRBV30 to TRBJ2-5, with D maybe TRBD1 (6 bases). V lost 0 bases and J lost 0, with 11 bases in between. CDR1 is GTSNPN and CDR2 is SVGIG in the germline V gene (reference sequence). CDR3 length equals 15 residues. The CDR3 nucleotides read TGTGCCTGGAGTGTAATTCAGGGGTACCAAGAGACCCAGTACTTC. It encodes CAWSVIQGYQETQYF. Looking up the rest from reference TRBV30 and TRBJ2-5 gives the full variable domain: SQTIHQWPATLVQPVGSPLSLECTVEGTSNPNLYWYRQAAGRGLQLLFYSVGIGQISSEVPQNLSASRPQDRQFILSSKKLLLSDSGFYLCAWSVIQGYQETQYFGPGTRLLVL.

The V gene is TRBV5-1, the J gene TRBJ2-7; 10 bases align to TRBD2. The ends lost 0 bases at V and 0 bases at J; junction bases unmatched: 9. The V gene's germline CDR1 is SGHRS and CDR2 YFSETQ. The CDR3 is 18 amino acids. The CDR3 sequence is CASSLGPQGLANSYEQYF. CDR3 sequence (DNA): TGCGCCAGCAGCTTGGGCCCCCAGGGACTAGCGAACTCCTACGAGCAGTACTTC.